This paragraph reports one T cell receptor (beta chain). The length of the CDR3 is 16 residues. The germline V gene has CDR1 LNHDA and CDR2 SQIVND (reference sequence). V lost 3 bases to trimming and J lost 1 base, with 15 bases between them. Clones were read by immunoSEQ multiplex PCR, and TCRdb kept only the in-frame ones, dropping some. The sample has 9,000 to 10,000 clones, 70% to 90% seen once. This record belongs to a study of PD-1 blockade in classical Hodgkin lymphoma. Time point described: newly diagnosed, previously untreated cHL patient sample. Thawed PBMCs underwent magnetic negative selection to obtain purified CD8+ T cells.

This TCR came from a human donor with classical Hodgkin lymphoma. The sample comprised CD8+ T cells from blood. The V and J genes are TRBV19 and TRBJ1-1; D remains ambiguous. The CDR3 sequence: CASSMGLGRRNTEAFF. The CDR3, as DNA: TGTGCCAGTAGTATGGGTCTCGGCAGGAGGAACACTGAAGCTTTCTTT.